These 13 T cell receptor beta chains share one sample of origin, sequenced in a study of shared T cell receptors in the human thymus. Produced via immunoSEQ multiplex PCR; TCRdb's table is partial and in-frame only. The table has roughly 550,000 clones, around 78% seen once. The same data also went into a second study, on human thymus T cells.

Sequences were obtained from thymocytes. These receptors were obtained from a boy younger than two with a congenital heart defect.

The V gene is TRBV27, the J gene TRBJ2-3, with TRBD2 matching over 16 bases. Per germline, CDR1 MNHEY and CDR2 SMNVEV (reference sequence). The trim removed 8 bases at V and 4 bases at J, leaving 18 bases unmatched. This CDR3 is built from 20 residues. This CDR3 reads CASFPPPGLAGGHDADTQYF. CDR3 nucleotide sequence: TGTGCCAGCTTTCCTCCACCGGGACTAGCGGGGGGGCATGACGCAGATACGCAGTATTTT.

The rearrangement uses TRBV5-5 and TRBJ1-4, with D possibly TRBD1 on 6 matching bases. From germline, CDR1 is SGHKS and CDR2 YYEKEE (reference sequence). V gave up 0 bases and J gave up 17 bases, with 14 bases separating them. This CDR3 is built from 12 residues. The CDR3 spells CASSLGLQGLFF. The CDR3 region has the DNA TGTGCCAGCAGCTTGGGGTTACAGGGCCTATTTTTT.

DNA of the CDR3: TGTGCCAGCATCCAAAGCCGGGACAGGGTACTTTACGAGCAGTACTTC. Protein: CASIQSRDRVLYEQYF. V and J are TRBV5-8 and TRBJ2-7; 9 bases are a match to TRBD1. J gave up 4 bases and V 6 bases, and 14 bases lay outside the gene matches. Germline V gene data show CDR1 as SGHTS and CDR2 as YDEGEE. This CDR3 region has 16 residues.

This sequence joins TRBV11-2 and TRBJ1-3; 9 bases are a match to TRBD1. The CDR3 consists of 15 residues. The germline CDR1 and CDR2 sequences are SGHAT and FQNNGV. V shed 3 bases and J 5 bases; nucleotides not matched to a gene: 5. DNA for the CDR3: TGTGCCAGCAGCTTCCGGGACAGGGATAGAAACACCATATATTTT. This gives the protein CASSFRDRDRNTIYF.

The chain has TRBV28 and TRBJ2-7, with 7 bases that match TRBD1. Trimming at V came to 8 bases and at J to 1 base, leaving 5 bases not matched to a gene. Germline loops: CDR1 MDHEN, CDR2 SYDVKM. The CDR3 sequence is 13 residues long. The CDR3: CASRDSWSYEQYF. DNA for the CDR3: TGTGCCAGCCGGGACAGTTGGTCCTACGAGCAGTACTTC. The full variable domain, rest sourced from reference TRBV28 and TRBJ2-7, is DVKVTQSSRYLVKRTGEKVFLECVQDMDHENMFWYRQDPGLGLRLIYFSYDVKMKEKGDIPEGYSVSREKKERFSLILESASTNQTSMYLCASRDSWSYEQYFGPGTRLTVT.

This rearrangement joins TRBV15 to TRBJ1-1; 7 bases are a match to TRBD1. CDR3 length equals 16 residues. Trimming took 5 bases from V and 1 from J; bases not matched to a gene: 10. The germline V gene encodes CDR1 LNHNV and CDR2 YYDKDF (reference sequence). CDR3 nucleotide sequence: TGTGCCACCAGCTCGACGCATGGGACAGCGAACACTGAAGCTTTCTTT. Protein: CATSSTHGTANTEAFF.

This clone has a handful of counts. The gene calls are TRBV12-5 and TRBJ1-4; D gene uncertain. The CDR3 length is 14 residues. CDR1 LGHNT and CDR2 FRNRAP come from the germline V gene. Trimming took 9 bases from V and 0 from J, leaving 11 bases between them. The CDR3 reads CARLEVATNEKLFF. The CDR3 DNA sequence: TGTGCTAGATTAGAAGTTGCAACTAATGAAAAACTGTTTTTT. Full variable domain (missing parts from reference TRBV12-5 and TRBJ1-4): DARVTQTPRHKVTEMGQEVTMRCQPILGHNTVFWYRQTMMQGLELLAYFRNRAPLDDSGMPKDRFSAEMPDATLATLKIQPSEPRDSAVYFCARLEVATNEKLFFGSGTQLSVL.

This chain connects TRBV27 to TRBJ2-7; 8 bases agree with TRBD1. The CDR3 consists of 14 residues. Germline lookup yields CDR1 MNHEY and CDR2 SMNVEV (reference sequence). V trimming: 6 bases; J trimming: 3 bases; junction bases outside the gene matches: 7. CDR3 protein: CASSHQGAGYEQYF. CDR3 in DNA: TGTGCCAGCAGCCACCAGGGGGCAGGCTACGAGCAGTACTTC.

This clone has just one count. V usage is TRBV11-3 and J usage is TRBJ2-5; D is possibly TRBD2 (6 bases). The CDR3 runs 15 residues. The V and J ends lost 1 base and 1 base respectively, with 10 bases between them. Germline values: CDR1 SGHNT, CDR2 YENEEA. The CDR3: CASSLGPSVQETQYF. CDR3 nucleotide sequence: TGTGCCAGCAGCTTAGGACCTAGCGTCCAAGAGACCCAGTACTTC.

V is TRBV6-4 and J is TRBJ2-7, with TRBD2 matching over 7 bases. The CDR3 has 16 residues. The V segment lost 8 bases and the J segment 3 bases; nucleotides outside the gene matches: 16. Germline V CDR1 and CDR2: MRHNA, SNTAGT. The CDR3 protein is CASCSESRASGYEQYF. CDR3 DNA sequence: TGTGCCAGCTGCTCGGAGTCCCGGGCTAGCGGCTACGAGCAGTACTTC.

This chain connects TRBV19 to TRBJ2-1; D possibly corresponds to TRBD2 (6 bases). The V gene lost 5 bases and the J gene lost 7 bases, with 15 bases spanning the gap. There are 14 residues in the CDR3. The germline CDR1 and CDR2 sequences are LNHDA and SQIVND (reference sequence). CDR3 nucleotide sequence: TGTGCCAGTAGTGTGGAGGGGTGGGGAAATGAGCAGTTCTTC. It yields the protein CASSVEGWGNEQFF.

V usage is TRBV4-2 and J usage is TRBJ2-3; D perhaps matches TRBD2 (6 bases). The V end lost 0 bases, the J end lost 2 bases, and 15 bases lay between the germline ends. This CDR3 has 17 residues. CDR1 is LGHNA, CDR2 YNFKEQ, per germline. The CDR3: CASSQDPGLSLTDTQYF. In DNA, the CDR3 is TGTGCCAGCAGCCAAGATCCGGGACTTTCACTCACAGATACGCAGTATTTT.

The chain employs TRBV7-2 and TRBJ2-7, with 13 nucleotides matching TRBD2. Germline loops: CDR1 SGHTA, CDR2 FQGNSA. V shed 6 bases, J shed 5 bases, and the junction held 19 bases outside the gene matches. The CDR3 sequence is 19 residues long. CDR3 nucleotides: TGTGCCAGCAGTCCGATCCCACTTCGACTAGCGGGAGGACGGAACGAGCAGTACTTC. Its translation: CASSPIPLRLAGGRNEQYF.